The rows below give T cell receptor beta chains drawn from one sample of a study of identical twins. In TCRdb, the 5' RACE reads were re-called with MiXCR into one record per CDR3 protein. The sample holds about 900,000 distinct CDR3 sequences; over 9% are singletons and the top ten take roughly 1.6%. These records were also assigned to another study, of yellow fever vaccine responses in identical twins.

The sequencing sample was made of PBMCs. The receptors were sampled from a woman under 30 in good health. Each CDR3 is given with its conserved first and last residue.

v_call	j_call	cdr3_aa
TRBV29-1	TRBJ2-3	CSVVDGAGRTDTQYF
TRBV4-1	TRBJ2-3	CASSKGGRSTDTQYF
TRBV20-1	TRBJ2-5	CSARDQAVLSGPQETQYF
TRBV29-1	TRBJ2-3	CSVEGPPRDTQYF
TRBV20-1	TRBJ2-5	CSARPTSGQETQYF
TRBV28	TRBJ2-7	CASSLGASGKGEQYF
TRBV29-1	TRBJ1-4	CSVVVQTNEKLFF
TRBV10-3	TRBJ2-1	CAISDSWGQFF
TRBV5-1	TRBJ1-6	CASSLAGQRYNSPLHF
TRBV7-9	TRBJ2-1	CASTTGSYNEQFF
TRBV6-5	TRBJ2-1	CASSYSGRAYHEQFF
TRBV20-1	TRBJ2-1	CSARDLGGHNEQFF
TRBV14	TRBJ2-7	CASSQGDSGTSGIYSYEQYF
TRBV7-6	TRBJ1-3	CASSLGGPRNTIYF
TRBV20-1	TRBJ1-5	CSARSTGGGEPQHF
TRBV7-8	TRBJ1-1	CASSLAGTAMNTEAFF
TRBV12-3/TRBV12-4	TRBJ2-5	CASSLEGLWETQYF
TRBV7-9	TRBJ2-1	CASRSPGAGNEQFF
TRBV29-1	TRBJ2-2	CSVEGDRVTNTGELFF
TRBV10-3	TRBJ2-5	CAISELAGVRETQYF
TRBV29-1	TRBJ2-3	CSVEGLAGSPDTQYF
TRBV28	TRBJ1-5	CASSPRTGYNQPQHF
TRBV28	TRBJ2-7	CASSPQPGRFSYEQYF
TRBV23-1	TRBJ2-1	CASADCAGTGLVNEQFF
TRBV20-1	TRBJ2-7	CSAGGKSSYEQYF
TRBV10-2	TRBJ2-2	CASSERTSSGELFF
TRBV12-5	TRBJ2-3	CSRGKDTQYF
TRBV7-9	TRBJ2-7	CASNSGANEQYF
TRBV19	TRBJ2-7	CASSADVSYEQYF
TRBV7-8	TRBJ2-1	CASSLRASGGEGYNEQFF
TRBV2	TRBJ2-1	CASSQDRGAYNEQFF
TRBV7-9	TRBJ2-3	CASSPGQGDTDTQYF
TRBV15	TRBJ2-5	CATSRERGRQETQYF
TRBV20-1	TRBJ1-5	CSARAGQGRQPQHF
TRBV6-5	TRBJ2-2	CASSYYAYRDMNTGELFF
TRBV4-1	TRBJ2-6	CASSQEGQGASGANVLTF
TRBV28	TRBJ2-6	CASIGVSGQAGANVLTF
TRBV25-1	TRBJ2-7	CASSEFAGVSEQYF
TRBV7-2	TRBJ2-7	CASSLDGKPRIEQYF
TRBV27	TRBJ2-2	CASKIAQTPNTGELFF
TRBV28	TRBJ2-5	CASSFWDREGQETQYF
TRBV11-2	TRBJ1-1	CASSLTDQNTEAFF
TRBV12-3/TRBV12-4	TRBJ2-1	CASTFGGGAFHNEQFF
TRBV4-2	TRBJ2-4	CASSQASGNIQYF
TRBV10-3	TRBJ1-1	CAISRGGGEAEAFF
TRBV6-1	TRBJ2-3	CASSPTGDSTDTQYF
TRBV27	TRBJ2-1	CASSPRAGVPYNEQFF
TRBV7-9	TRBJ1-5	CASSSGDQPQHF
TRBV14	TRBJ2-1	CASSYPGQPSGRPYNEQFF
TRBV28	TRBJ2-6	CASSSPDSSGANVLTF
TRBV20-1	TRBJ2-3	CSARDDSVASTDTQYF
TRBV10-3	TRBJ2-3	CASGLAGDTDTQYF
TRBV7-9	TRBJ1-1	CASSSQPGVGTEAFF
TRBV4-1	TRBJ1-2	CASSQERTGVGYTF
TRBV15	TRBJ1-5	CATSRDSPGTSNQPQHF